These 5 T cell receptor beta chains came from one sample sequenced in a study of T-cell memory formation after mild COVID-19. TCRdb fed the 5' RACE reads into MiXCR, producing one record per CDR3 protein. The sample lists 130,000 to 150,000 distinct CDR3 sequences; 19% were seen once. The sample taken for sequencing was PBMCs or a T cell subset sorted from them (not recorded which). The receptor set was obtained from an adult woman who had mild COVID-19 (a few samples of this study predate the infection). Cell type and time point are not known.

Ten or more counts support this clonotype. The chain combines TRBV7-6 with TRBJ2-2, with a tentative D call TRBD1 (6 bases). V was pared by 3 bases and J by 3 bases, with 17 bases between. CDR3 length: 17 residues. Germline CDR1 is SGHVS and CDR2 is FNYEAQ. CDR3 residues: CASSFRMTGHHTGELFF. CDR3 DNA: TGTGCCAGCAGCTTTAGAATGACGGGACACCACACCGGGGAGCTGTTTTTT.

The rearrangement links TRBV5-1 to TRBJ1-6; D is uncertain. With 3 bases removed from V and 6 bases from J, the gap between germline ends came to 7 bases. The CDR3 has 13 residues. Germline CDR1 reads SGHRS; CDR2 reads YFSETQ. The CDR3 sequence: CASSSTTNSPLHF. CDR3 sequence (DNA): TGCGCCAGCAGCTCAACGACTAATTCACCCCTCCACTTT.

This clonotype was picked up many times. The V gene is TRBV20-1, the J gene TRBJ2-1; D unresolved. The ends were cut back, 3 bases at V and 11 bases at J, with 17 bases in the middle. The length of the CDR3 is 13 residues. Germline V CDR1 and CDR2: DFQATT, SNEGSKA (reference sequence). CDR3 residues: CSASVSGVPKQFF. DNA of the CDR3: TGCAGTGCTAGTGTGAGTGGCGTACCAAAGCAGTTCTTC.

The chain uses TRBV7-2 and TRBJ1-1; unclear D gene. Germline V gene data show CDR1 as SGHTA and CDR2 as FQGNSA. V was trimmed by 10 bases and J by 3 bases, leaving 15 bases between them. CDR3 length equals 13 residues. As DNA, the CDR3 is TGTGCCACCTTAGGGCGGTATGACACTGAAGCTTTCTTT. It yields the protein CATLGRYDTEAFF.

The chain has TRBV7-6 and TRBJ1-1; 8 nucleotides line up with TRBD1. The J segment lost 1 base and the V segment lost 4 bases, leaving 2 bases of the junction unmatched. In germline, CDR1 is SGHVS, CDR2 FNYEAQ. The CDR3 has 14 amino acids. The CDR3 protein is CASSSGTGNTEAFF. The CDR3 nucleotides are TGTGCCAGCAGCTCCGGGACAGGGAACACTGAAGCTTTCTTT.